This is a list of T cell receptor beta chains from one sample in a study of T cells in Graves' hyperthyroidism and ophthalmopathy. TCRdb re-called the multiplex PCR reads through MiXCR, storing one row per CDR3 protein. The data contain 240,000 or so distinct CDR3 sequences, about 15% of them singletons. Sequencing input: blood. The receptor set was obtained from a woman aged 18 to 35 with Graves' ophthalmopathy. Both conserved end residues are part of each CDR3. D genes are given only for firm matches. Where a row states a size, it is once, few, many or the class of an expanded clone; other rows omit it.

clone size	D gene	V gene	J gene	CDR3 protein	CDR3 DNA
many	.	TRBV6-7	TRBJ1-5	CASSYSGQPQHF	TGTGCCAGCAGTTACTCGGGTCAGCCCCAGCATTTT
many	TRBD2	TRBV5-1	TRBJ2-7	CASSLFSGGGYEQYF	TGCGCCAGCAGCTTGTTTAGCGGGGGTGGATACGAGCAGTACTTC
many	TRBD1	TRBV11-2	TRBJ2-3	CASSDRGRRDTQYF	TGTGCCAGCAGCGACAGGGGCAGGCGGGATACGCAGTATTTT
.	TRBD2	TRBV29-1	TRBJ2-1	CSVCLIGTSGGPNNEQFF	TGCAGCGTCTGTTTGATCGGGACTAGCGGGGGGCCTAACAATGAGCAGTTCTTC
many	.	TRBV6-2/TRBV6-3	TRBJ2-1	CASSYGAGLSYNEQFF	TGTGCCAGCAGTTACGGGGCGGGACTCTCCTACAATGAGCAGTTCTTC
few	TRBD1	TRBV25-1	TRBJ2-5	CASSKGRQGQETQYF	TGTGCCAGCAGTAAAGGGAGACAGGGTCAAGAGACCCAGTACTTC
few	TRBD2	TRBV5-1	TRBJ2-5	CASSFSGGVPYQETQYF	TGCGCCAGCAGCTTCAGCGGGGGGGTCCCTTACCAAGAGACCCAGTACTTC
many	.	TRBV18	TRBJ2-1	CASSPNGQAYNEQFF	TGTGCCAGCTCACCGAATGGACAAGCCTACAATGAGCAGTTCTTC
many	.	TRBV18	TRBJ2-3	CASSLQGGGDTDTQYF	TGTGCCAGCTCACTTCAAGGGGGAGGAGACACAGATACGCAGTATTTT
many	.	TRBV7-2	TRBJ1-2	CASSLQSRGYTF	TGTGCCAGCAGCTTACAGTCTCGGGGCTACACCTTC
few	.	TRBV12-3/TRBV12-4	TRBJ2-6	CASSFGANVLTF	TGTGCCAGCAGTTTCGGCGCCAACGTCCTGACTTTC
many	TRBD1	TRBV4-1	TRBJ1-2	CASSSTRDRSGYTF	TGCGCCAGCAGTTCCACTCGGGACAGAAGTGGCTACACCTTC
many	TRBD1	TRBV28	TRBJ1-3	CASRSLRAGGPGNTIYF	TGTGCCAGCAGGAGCTTAAGGGCAGGGGGCCCGGGAAACACCATATATTTT
few	TRBD2	TRBV9	TRBJ2-2	CASSPPGREGTGELFF	TGTGCCAGCAGCCCGCCGGGACGGGAGGGCACCGGGGAGCTGTTTTTT
many	.	TRBV12-3/TRBV12-4	TRBJ1-2	CASSKEPTDGRHGYTF	TGTGCCAGCAGTAAGGAACCTACTGACGGCCGCCATGGCTACACCTTC
many	.	TRBV6-2/TRBV6-3	TRBJ2-2	CASHRELYGELFF	TGTGCCAGCCATAGGGAATTGTACGGGGAGCTGTTTTTT
few	TRBD2	TRBV19	TRBJ2-7	CASSPAGANYEQYF	TGTGCCAGTAGTCCAGCGGGAGCGAATTACGAGCAGTACTTC
.	.	TRBV4-1	TRBJ2-2	CASSHPVEGVNTGELFF	TGCGCCAGCAGCCACCCCGTGGAGGGGGTGAACACCGGGGAGCTGTTTTTT
.	.	TRBV24-1	TRBJ2-1	CATSDAGPRNYNEQFF	TGTGCCACCAGTGACGCGGGCCCCCGGAACTACAATGAGCAGTTCTTC
many	TRBD2	TRBV9	TRBJ2-1	CASSVEGNSGGPFSYNEQFF	TGTGCCAGCAGCGTAGAAGGGAATAGCGGGGGGCCCTTCTCCTACAATGAGCAGTTCTTC
many	.	TRBV5-1	TRBJ2-7	CASSLVGSEQYF	TGCGCCAGCAGCTTGGTAGGGAGCGAGCAGTACTTC
many	.	TRBV6-1	TRBJ2-1	CASSSTGSSYNEQFF	TGTGCCAGCAGTTCCACAGGGAGCTCCTACAATGAGCAGTTCTTC
many	.	TRBV20-1	TRBJ2-7	CSASAGQSYEQYF	TGCAGTGCTAGCGCAGGACAGTCCTACGAGCAGTACTTC
many	.	TRBV4-1	TRBJ1-6	CASSIGSYNSPLHF	TGCGCCAGCAGCATAGGCTCCTATAATTCACCCCTCCACTTT
many	.	TRBV19	TRBJ1-1	CASTRRRGTEAFF	TGTGCCAGTACCAGGCGGAGAGGCACTGAAGCTTTCTTT
many	TRBD1	TRBV28	TRBJ1-5	CASRQTGTGIRPQHF	TGTGCCAGCAGGCAAACCGGGACAGGCATTAGGCCCCAGCATTTT
many	.	TRBV7-9	TRBJ2-2	CASSPTHTGELFF	TGTGCCAGCAGTCCTACCCACACCGGGGAGCTGTTTTTT
few	.	TRBV19	TRBJ2-7	CASSVSANARSPYEQYF	TGTGCCAGTAGCGTCTCGGCTAACGCCAGGAGCCCCTACGAGCAGTACTTC
many	.	TRBV7-9	TRBJ2-3	CASSLGRVLPTDTQYF	TGTGCCAGCAGCTTAGGTCGGGTCCTCCCCACAGATACGCAGTATTTT
many	.	TRBV13	TRBJ1-1	CASSSTTQWTPGEGENAEAFF	TGTGCCAGCAGCTCTACGACTCAATGGACACCAGGAGAGGGTGAGAACGCTGAAGCTTTCTTT
many	.	TRBV29-1	TRBJ2-1	CTFRDGGPSSYNEQFF	TGCACCTTTCGTGACGGGGGGCCAAGCTCCTACAATGAGCAGTTCTTC
many	.	TRBV15	TRBJ2-1	CAVGAPSSYNEQFF	TGTGCCGTGGGGGCCCCGAGCTCCTACAATGAGCAGTTCTTC
many	.	TRBV7-9	TRBJ1-2	CASSSSAGIYGYTF	TGTGCCAGCAGCTCCTCGGCGGGGATCTATGGCTACACCTTC
many	TRBD1	TRBV20-1	TRBJ1-1	CSARDNGLGRGDTEAFF	TGCAGTGCTAGAGATAACGGCCTCGGCAGGGGGGACACTGAAGCTTTCTTT
many	.	TRBV6-1	TRBJ1-5	CASSYGAGSGNQPQHF	TGTGCCAGCAGTTACGGCGCGGGAAGTGGGAATCAGCCCCAGCATTTT
few	TRBD2	TRBV11-2	TRBJ2-3	CASSLSGRDSTDTQYF	TGTGCCAGCAGCTTGAGCGGGAGGGATTCCACAGATACGCAGTATTTT
many	.	TRBV5-6	TRBJ1-2	CASSLRIGLGYTF	TGTGCCAGCAGCTTGCGGATAGGGCTTGGCTACACCTTC
many	.	TRBV27	TRBJ2-5	CASSYGFAVGTQYF	TGTGCCAGCAGTTACGGGTTCGCGGTGGGGACCCAGTACTTC
many	.	TRBV5-5	TRBJ1-5	CASSLVWGVNQPQHF	TGTGCCAGCAGCTTGGTATGGGGGGTCAATCAGCCCCAGCATTTT
many	.	TRBV20-1	TRBJ1-1	CSASVHQGWSTEAFF	TGCAGTGCTAGTGTTCATCAGGGGTGGAGCACTGAAGCTTTCTTT
many	TRBD1	TRBV20-1	TRBJ1-1	CSARPPQGANTEAFF	TGCAGTGCTAGGCCCCCACAGGGGGCAAACACTGAAGCTTTCTTT
many	.	TRBV6-2/TRBV6-3	TRBJ2-3	CASSYRAGGTDTQYF	TGTGCCAGCAGTTACCGAGCAGGGGGCACAGATACGCAGTATTTT
many	TRBD1	TRBV9	TRBJ2-2	CASSVRTGYTGELFF	TGTGCCAGCAGCGTTCGGACAGGGTACACCGGGGAGCTGTTTTTT
many	.	TRBV28	TRBJ2-7	CASSSPARLPSYEQYF	TGTGCCAGCAGTTCCCCCGCCAGGCTCCCCTCCTACGAGCAGTACTTC
.	TRBD2	TRBV6-5	TRBJ2-1	CASSYRTSGNYEQFF	TGTGCCAGCAGTTACAGGACTAGCGGGAATTATGAGCAGTTCTTC
many	.	TRBV5-1	TRBJ1-2	CASSDDNYGYTF	TGCGCCAGCAGCGATGATAACTATGGCTACACCTTC
many	.	TRBV5-1	TRBJ2-1	CASINTEGDNEQFF	TGCGCCAGCATAAATACAGAGGGGGACAATGAGCAGTTCTTC
many	.	TRBV6-1	TRBJ1-6	CASREDYAYNSPLHF	TGTGCCAGCCGAGAGGATTACGCCTATAATTCACCCCTCCACTTT
many	.	TRBV24-1	TRBJ2-7	CATSEPGSYEQYF	TGTGCCACCAGTGAACCGGGGTCCTACGAGCAGTACTTC
many	TRBD1	TRBV7-6	TRBJ2-7	CASSFGQAPEQYF	TGTGCCAGCAGCTTCGGACAGGCTCCCGAGCAGTACTTC
many	.	TRBV12-3/TRBV12-4	TRBJ2-1	CASRIQGYNEQFF	TGTGCCAGCAGGATACAGGGCTACAATGAGCAGTTCTTC
.	.	TRBV4-3	TRBJ1-2	CASSQVIRGLGYTF	TGCGCCAGCAGCCAAGTTATAAGGGGTCTTGGCTACACCTTC
many	TRBD2	TRBV2	TRBJ2-5	CASSAPAGGPVETQYF	TGTGCCAGCAGTGCCCCGGCGGGGGGGCCGGTGGAGACCCAGTACTTC
many	.	TRBV13	TRBJ1-2	CASSLGQGSGYTF	TGTGCCAGCAGCTTGGGGCAGGGCAGCGGCTACACCTTC
many	TRBD2	TRBV29-1	TRBJ2-3	CSATRDYSGDTQYF	TGCAGCGCGACCAGGGACTACTCCGGAGATACGCAGTATTTT